The sample holds one count of the clone carrying this T cell receptor beta chain. As originally analysed: Reference gene primer amplification in the assay estimated nucleated cell counts. Repertoires were generated with immunoSEQ multiplex PCR, while TCRdb's copy carries only in-frame clones and drops some. V and J calls and clone size follow that table, whereas D and trimming were derived from the DNA. The sample lists 300,000 to 400,000 clones, approximately 87% occurring once. These data belong to a study of blood T cell repertoires in COVID-19. On the study more broadly: Both acute and convalescent COVID-19 samples were obtained from the United States, Italy and Spain. Sample material is recorded as cDNA or gDNA derived from T cells, B-cell-depleted T cells, or PBMCs.

Patients in Seattle were enrolled during active infection, then followed longitudinally. V was cut by 4 bases and J by 4 bases, with 5 bases left in between. The CDR3 is 12 residues long. Germline V gene sequence: CDR1 MNHNY, CDR2 SVGAGI (reference sequence). The chain joins TRBV6-6 to TRBJ1-3; D is ambiguous. The source of this sequence is a woman aged 50 to 60 with COVID-19, enrolled during active disease. The sequencing input was peripheral blood. CDR3 loop: CASSSLGNTIYF. CDR3 bases: TGTGCCAGCAGTTCGTTGGGAAACACCATATATTTT.